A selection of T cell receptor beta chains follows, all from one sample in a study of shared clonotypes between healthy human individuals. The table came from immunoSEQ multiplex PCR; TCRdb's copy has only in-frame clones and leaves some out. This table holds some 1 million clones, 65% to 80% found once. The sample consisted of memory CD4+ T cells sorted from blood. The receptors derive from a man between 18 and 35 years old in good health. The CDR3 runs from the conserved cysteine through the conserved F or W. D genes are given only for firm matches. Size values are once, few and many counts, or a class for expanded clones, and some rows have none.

CDR3nt: TGTGCCTGGAGTCCGGGGGGGACCCAGTACTTC
CDR3aa: CAWSPGGTQYF
v_gene: TRBV30
abundance: -
j_gene: TRBJ2-5
d_gene: TRBD2

CDR3nt: TGCAGTACTCAAGGGGAAAATGAGCAGTTCTTC
CDR3aa: CSTQGENEQFF
v_gene: TRBV20-1
abundance: -
j_gene: TRBJ2-1
d_gene: -

CDR3nt: TGTGCCAGCAGCTTGGGGGGCCGTCCGGGCTATGGCTACACCTTC
CDR3aa: CASSLGGRPGYGYTF
v_gene: TRBV5-6
abundance: -
j_gene: TRBJ1-2
d_gene: -

CDR3nt: TGCGCCAGCAGCGTAACAGTGGACGTGGCCGGAGGCTACACCTTC
CDR3aa: CASSVTVDVAGGYTF
v_gene: TRBV5-1
abundance: many
j_gene: TRBJ1-2
d_gene: -

CDR3nt: TGTGCCAGCGTCTACTGGAAGAACACCGGGGAGCTGTTTTTT
CDR3aa: CASVYWKNTGELFF
v_gene: TRBV2
abundance: -
j_gene: TRBJ2-2
d_gene: -

CDR3nt: TGCAGCGTTGTCCGGCTTCGGTACGAGCAGTACTTC
CDR3aa: CSVVRLRYEQYF
v_gene: TRBV29-1
abundance: -
j_gene: TRBJ2-7
d_gene: -

CDR3nt: TGTGCCAGCAAGGCAGGGTTGGCTGGCTACACCTTC
CDR3aa: CASKAGLAGYTF
v_gene: TRBV2
abundance: few
j_gene: TRBJ1-2
d_gene: -

CDR3nt: TGTGCCAGCAGTCCCGGGACAGGGTATAGCTACACCTTC
CDR3aa: CASSPGTGYSYTF
v_gene: TRBV5-8
abundance: -
j_gene: TRBJ1-2
d_gene: TRBD1

CDR3nt: TGTGCCAGCAGTGCCAGGGACTATGGCTACACCTTC
CDR3aa: CASSARDYGYTF
v_gene: TRBV2
abundance: few
j_gene: TRBJ1-2
d_gene: -

CDR3nt: TGCAGCGTAGCACAGGGGTTCTACGAGCAGTACTTC
CDR3aa: CSVAQGFYEQYF
v_gene: TRBV29-1
abundance: few
j_gene: TRBJ2-7
d_gene: TRBD1

CDR3nt: TGTGCCAGCAGCCTGGGGGGCCCGCGCACAGATACGCAGTATTTT
CDR3aa: CASSLGGPRTDTQYF
v_gene: TRBV2
abundance: -
j_gene: TRBJ2-3
d_gene: -

CDR3nt: TGTGCCAGCTCAGAGCGACAGGGGGGCGACGAGCAGTACTTC
CDR3aa: CASSERQGGDEQYF
v_gene: TRBV18
abundance: -
j_gene: TRBJ2-7
d_gene: TRBD1

CDR3nt: TGTGCCATCAGGGACTCCACAGAGCAGTTCTTC
CDR3aa: CAIRDSTEQFF
v_gene: TRBV10-3
abundance: -
j_gene: TRBJ2-1
d_gene: -

CDR3nt: TGTGCCAGCAGCGTAGGGGAGGCGGATACGCAGTATTTT
CDR3aa: CASSVGEADTQYF
v_gene: TRBV9
abundance: few
j_gene: TRBJ2-3
d_gene: -

CDR3nt: TGTGCCAGACCCTCTAACTATGGCTACACCTTC
CDR3aa: CARPSNYGYTF
v_gene: TRBV7-3
abundance: -
j_gene: TRBJ1-2
d_gene: -

CDR3nt: TGCGCCAGCAGCCAAGAGCCCCCGCAGGGGGCGTTTTCACCCCTCCACTTT
CDR3aa: CASSQEPPQGAFSPLHF
v_gene: TRBV4-1
abundance: -
j_gene: TRBJ1-6
d_gene: TRBD1

CDR3nt: TGTGCCATCAGTGATAACGGGTACGAGCAGTACTTC
CDR3aa: CAISDNGYEQYF
v_gene: TRBV10-3
abundance: -
j_gene: TRBJ2-7
d_gene: -

CDR3nt: TGTGCTATTCCCCTTACTAGGAACACCGGGGAGCTGTTTTTT
CDR3aa: CAIPLTRNTGELFF
v_gene: TRBV7-7
abundance: -
j_gene: TRBJ2-2
d_gene: -

CDR3nt: TGTGCCAGCAGCAAAATCCTACCGGGACAGGAACGCCCCAACTATGGCTACACCTTC
CDR3aa: CASSKILPGQERPNYGYTF
v_gene: TRBV21-1
abundance: few
j_gene: TRBJ1-2
d_gene: -

CDR3nt: TGTGCCAGCAGTTTATGGGGGGGGATGACGGGTGAAGCTTTCTTT
CDR3aa: CASSLWGGMTGEAFF
v_gene: TRBV28
abundance: few
j_gene: TRBJ1-1
d_gene: -

CDR3nt: TGTGCCAGCAGTGAAGGCAGGGGGCCGGTCTATGGCTACACCTTC
CDR3aa: CASSEGRGPVYGYTF
v_gene: TRBV6-1
abundance: -
j_gene: TRBJ1-2
d_gene: TRBD1

CDR3nt: TGTGCCAGTAGCTTACAGGGAGCCTATGGCTACACCTTC
CDR3aa: CASSLQGAYGYTF
v_gene: TRBV7-9
abundance: -
j_gene: TRBJ1-2
d_gene: -

CDR3nt: TGTGCCTGGAGCGGCGGGCCTGCCGAGCAGTACTTC
CDR3aa: CAWSGGPAEQYF
v_gene: TRBV30
abundance: -
j_gene: TRBJ2-7
d_gene: -

CDR3nt: TGTGCCAGCAGCAAGACAGAGTCCGGCTACACCTTC
CDR3aa: CASSKTESGYTF
v_gene: TRBV11-2
abundance: -
j_gene: TRBJ1-2
d_gene: -

CDR3nt: TGTGCCAGCAGCCTACAGGGAACCACCCCTGACGAGCAGTACTTC
CDR3aa: CASSLQGTTPDEQYF
v_gene: TRBV7-3
abundance: -
j_gene: TRBJ2-7
d_gene: -

CDR3nt: TGCGCCAGCAGAGTTGGTTGGGGGGCCCTTTACGAGCAGTACTTC
CDR3aa: CASRVGWGALYEQYF
v_gene: TRBV5-1
abundance: -
j_gene: TRBJ2-7
d_gene: -

CDR3nt: TGCGCCAGCAGCCAAGAAGCGAACACTGAAGCTTTCTTT
CDR3aa: CASSQEANTEAFF
v_gene: TRBV4-3
abundance: once
j_gene: TRBJ1-1
d_gene: -

CDR3nt: TGTGCCAGCAGCACCCACACGGGTGGGGGAGGGAGGGAGACCCAGTACTTC
CDR3aa: CASSTHTGGGGRETQYF
v_gene: TRBV7-2
abundance: -
j_gene: TRBJ2-5
d_gene: TRBD2

CDR3nt: TGTGCCAGCAGCCGGGGGATCGGGGACTTCGAACCCCTCCACTTT
CDR3aa: CASSRGIGDFEPLHF
v_gene: TRBV5-8
abundance: -
j_gene: TRBJ1-6
d_gene: -

CDR3nt: TGTGCCAGCAGCTTCCGTGGTAGCTTCTACGAGCAGTACTTC
CDR3aa: CASSFRGSFYEQYF
v_gene: TRBV11-2
abundance: -
j_gene: TRBJ2-7
d_gene: -

CDR3nt: TGTGCCAGCAGCTTGGGGACTAGCTTTAGCACAGATACGCAGTATTTT
CDR3aa: CASSLGTSFSTDTQYF
v_gene: TRBV5-4
abundance: -
j_gene: TRBJ2-3
d_gene: TRBD2

CDR3nt: TGTGCCAGCAGCCAAGATCCCCTACTAGCCAACATTCAGTACTTC
CDR3aa: CASSQDPLLANIQYF
v_gene: TRBV4-2
abundance: few
j_gene: TRBJ2-4
d_gene: -

CDR3nt: TGTGCCAGCAGCTTGGGGGACTACTCCTACAATGAGCAGTTCTTC
CDR3aa: CASSLGDYSYNEQFF
v_gene: TRBV5-8
abundance: -
j_gene: TRBJ2-1
d_gene: TRBD2

CDR3nt: TGTGCCAGTAGTATCCAACAAGGTAATTCACCCCTCCACTTT
CDR3aa: CASSIQQGNSPLHF
v_gene: TRBV19
abundance: -
j_gene: TRBJ1-6
d_gene: -

CDR3nt: TGTGCCTGGATATCGACGGGGACAGGGGGGACCGGGGAGCTGTTTTTT
CDR3aa: CAWISTGTGGTGELFF
v_gene: TRBV30
abundance: -
j_gene: TRBJ2-2
d_gene: TRBD1

CDR3nt: TGTGCCATCAGTAAGGGACTAGCAAGGAATGAGCAGTTCTTC
CDR3aa: CAISKGLARNEQFF
v_gene: TRBV10-3
abundance: -
j_gene: TRBJ2-1
d_gene: TRBD2

CDR3nt: TGCGCCAGCAGCCAAGATCAGCGGGGGGGCGACGAGCAGTACTTC
CDR3aa: CASSQDQRGGDEQYF
v_gene: TRBV4-1
abundance: -
j_gene: TRBJ2-7
d_gene: TRBD2

CDR3nt: TGTGCCAGTCAGGGGCCCAACACAGATACGCAGTATTTT
CDR3aa: CASQGPNTDTQYF
v_gene: TRBV19
abundance: -
j_gene: TRBJ2-3
d_gene: -

CDR3nt: TGTGCCAGCAGTCGCCTGGGTGCCACCTATGGCTACACCTTC
CDR3aa: CASSRLGATYGYTF
v_gene: TRBV6-5
abundance: -
j_gene: TRBJ1-2
d_gene: -

CDR3nt: TGTGCCAGCAGCTTGTCCCAGGGCCCCTACGAGCAGTACTTC
CDR3aa: CASSLSQGPYEQYF
v_gene: TRBV11-2
abundance: -
j_gene: TRBJ2-7
d_gene: -

CDR3nt: TGTGCCAGCAGCCACGGACAGGGGCGGGATACGCAGTATTTT
CDR3aa: CASSHGQGRDTQYF
v_gene: TRBV5-6
abundance: -
j_gene: TRBJ2-3
d_gene: TRBD1

CDR3nt: TGTGCCAGCAGTATCCCCGGGACTAGGGGGTTGAAAACCCAGTACTTC
CDR3aa: CASSIPGTRGLKTQYF
v_gene: TRBV27
abundance: -
j_gene: TRBJ2-5
d_gene: TRBD2

CDR3nt: TGTGCCATCAGTGAGAGCGGGAGTGGTGGGAATGAGCAGTTCTTC
CDR3aa: CAISESGSGGNEQFF
v_gene: TRBV10-3
abundance: -
j_gene: TRBJ2-1
d_gene: TRBD2

CDR3nt: TGCGCCAGCAGTGAGAGAGCGGGGGGTACAGATACGCAGTATTTT
CDR3aa: CASSERAGGTDTQYF
v_gene: TRBV10-1
abundance: -
j_gene: TRBJ2-3
d_gene: TRBD2

CDR3nt: TGCGCCAGCAGCTTGGAAGGACTAGCGGGAACTGGCACAGATACGCAGTATTTT
CDR3aa: CASSLEGLAGTGTDTQYF
v_gene: TRBV5-1
abundance: -
j_gene: TRBJ2-3
d_gene: TRBD2

CDR3nt: TGTGCCAGCAGTGAAATGGACTCCTATAATTCACCCCTCCACTTT
CDR3aa: CASSEMDSYNSPLHF
v_gene: TRBV6-1
abundance: -
j_gene: TRBJ1-6
d_gene: -

CDR3nt: TGTGCCATCAGTGATGGTAGCGGGAATTACAATGAGCAGTTCTTC
CDR3aa: CAISDGSGNYNEQFF
v_gene: TRBV10-3
abundance: -
j_gene: TRBJ2-1
d_gene: TRBD2